The rows below give T cell receptor beta chains drawn from one sample of a study of blood T cell repertoires in COVID-19. Sequenced by immunoSEQ multiplex PCR; TCRdb stores in-frame clones only, minus some. The data contain some 200,000 clones, around 80% of them singletons. Source material: peripheral blood. Every receptor here comes from a woman aged 70 to 79 with acute or convalescent COVID-19. CDR3s include the opening cysteine and the closing phenylalanine or tryptophan. A D gene is named only where the DNA matches it firmly. Clone size is not always given. Where it is, it says once, few, many or a class for expanded clones.

v_gene	d_gene	abundance	j_gene	len	CDR3aa	CDR3nt
TRBV7-6	TRBD1	-	TRBJ2-3	16	CASSWTGGGVTDTQYF	TGTGCCAGCAGCTGGACAGGGGGAGGTGTCACAGATACGCAGTATTTT
TRBV10-3	TRBD2	-	TRBJ2-5	16	CAISDPEGSGRETQYF	TGTGCCATCAGTGACCCTGAGGGTAGCGGGAGGGAGACCCAGTACTTC
TRBV18	-	-	TRBJ2-7	12	CASSGQSYEQYF	TGTGCCAGCTCAGGACAGTCCTACGAGCAGTACTTC
TRBV5-6	TRBD1	once	TRBJ2-7	16	CASSTDRGSRESEQYF	TGTGCCAGCAGCACTGACAGGGGGTCGCGTGAGAGCGAGCAGTACTTC
TRBV2	-	once	TRBJ1-1	13	CASSNTGNTEAFF	TGTGCCAGCAGTAACACAGGGAACACTGAAGCTTTCTTT
TRBV3-1/TRBV3-2	-	-	TRBJ1-5	13	CASSQDRVQPQHF	TGTGCCAGCAGCCAAGACAGGGTTCAGCCCCAGCATTTT
TRBV2	-	once	TRBJ2-5	13	CASRNGLEETQYF	TGTGCCAGCAGGAACGGACTGGAGGAGACCCAGTACTTC
TRBV2	-	few	TRBJ2-4	13	CASTGDVKNIQYF	TGTGCCAGCACAGGGGACGTCAAAAACATTCAGTACTTC
TRBV6-5	-	-	TRBJ2-1	12	CASSYGPNEQFF	TGTGCCAGCAGTTACGGCCCAAATGAGCAGTTCTTC
TRBV5-1	TRBD1	once	TRBJ2-1	17	CASSLAVTGGNYNEQFF	TGCGCCAGCAGCTTGGCCGTCACAGGGGGGAACTACAATGAGCAGTTCTTC
TRBV20-1	-	-	TRBJ2-3	11	CSARDSGVEYF	TGCAGTGCTAGAGATTCCGGTGTCGAGTATTTT
TRBV7-8	TRBD1	-	TRBJ2-7	14	CASRTGTGTYEQYF	TGTGCCAGCAGAACCGGGACAGGAACCTACGAGCAGTACTTC
TRBV18	-	-	TRBJ2-3	15	CASSPPLVTTDTQYF	TGTGCCAGCTCACCACCGTTAGTTACCACAGATACGCAGTATTTT
TRBV25-1	TRBD1	once	TRBJ1-4	15	CASSVPGQSNEKLFF	TGTGCCAGCAGTGTCCCGGGACAGAGCAATGAAAAACTGTTTTTT
TRBV4-2	-	few	TRBJ1-5	15	CASSQDAAYNQPQHF	TGTGCCAGCAGCCAAGATGCAGCGTACAATCAGCCCCAGCATTTT
TRBV11-2	-	once	TRBJ2-2	15	CASSLRRSYTGELFF	TGTGCCAGCAGCTTAAGGAGGTCCTACACCGGGGAGCTGTTTTTT
TRBV19	-	-	TRBJ2-3	13	CASSIVPGDTQYF	TGTGCCAGTAGTATTGTTCCAGGGGATACGCAGTATTTT
TRBV6-6	TRBD1	-	TRBJ2-1	15	CASSKTGSEYNEQFF	TGTGCCAGCAGCAAGACAGGGTCCGAATACAATGAGCAGTTCTTC
TRBV2	-	many	TRBJ2-1	16	CASSEAGRQRNDEQFF	TGTGCCAGCAGTGAAGCAGGGCGACAGAGGAACGATGAGCAGTTCTTC
TRBV19	-	-	TRBJ2-3	15	CASSMGRNTADTQYF	TGTGCCAGTAGTATGGGGCGGAATACGGCGGATACGCAGTATTTT
TRBV28	TRBD1	once	TRBJ2-7	13	CASSGTGWYEQYF	TGTGCCAGCAGTGGGACAGGGTGGTACGAGCAGTACTTC
TRBV5-4	-	-	TRBJ2-5	17	CASSSNTGIGTQETQYF	TGTGCCAGCAGTTCGAATACAGGGATCGGGACCCAAGAGACCCAGTACTTC
TRBV15	-	-	TRBJ1-4	16	CATSRDTGRANEKLFF	TGTGCCACCAGCAGAGATACGGGAAGGGCTAATGAAAAACTGTTTTTT
TRBV20-1	-	-	TRBJ1-1	16	CSASSVDSLDGDGSFF	TGCAGTGCTAGTTCGGTTGACTCCCTCGACGGAGACGGGTCTTTCTTT